Presented here are 26 T cell receptor beta chains from one specimen sequenced in a study of PD-1 blockade in classical Hodgkin lymphoma. The time point denotes: cycle 4 day 1 (C4D1), after about 6 weeks of nivolumab. Every patient had relapsed following autologous stem cell transplantation, and cohorts differed in brentuximab vedotin exposure. Data came from immunoSEQ multiplex PCR; TCRdb stores just in-frame clones and leaves some out. The table shows about 33,000 clones, with around three quarters occurring only once. The sample consisted of peripheral blood mononuclear cells (PBMCs), taken before the fourth cycle of nivolumab. Receptors originate from a human donor with classical Hodgkin lymphoma.

This clone was found a few times. The V call is TRBV7-9, the J call TRBJ1-3, with D unclear. V lost 1 base, J lost 4 bases, and 2 bases lay in between. Germline V gene sequence: CDR1 SEHNR, CDR2 FQNEAQ (reference sequence). This CDR3 region has 12 residues. The CDR3 DNA reads TGTGCCAGCAGCTTAGAGGGAAACACCATATATTTT. Translating it yields CASSLEGNTIYF.

This chain links TRBV30 with TRBJ1-3; D ambiguous. V was shortened by 4 bases and J by 4 bases, with 11 bases between the two germline ends. The length of the CDR3 is 13 residues. The germline gives CDR1 GTSNPN, CDR2 SVGIG (reference sequence). The CDR3 is CAWTDTVGNTIYF. The CDR3 DNA reads TGTGCCTGGACTGATACCGTCGGAAACACCATATATTTT.

The chain combines TRBV6-6 with TRBJ2-5; D remains ambiguous. V was shortened by 5 bases and J by 5 bases, with 6 bases between the two germline ends. This CDR3 contains 11 residues. CDR1 MNHNY and CDR2 SVGAGI come from the germline V gene (reference sequence). The CDR3 here is CASSITETQYF. The CDR3 region has the DNA TGTGCCAGCAGTATCACGGAGACCCAGTACTTC.

V usage is TRBV7-6 and J usage is TRBJ1-2; TRBD1 might be the D (5 bases). Trimming cost V 5 bases and J 5 bases, with 12 bases left between them. Germline V gene data show CDR1 as SGHVS and CDR2 as FNYEAQ. This CDR3 has 13 amino acids. The CDR3: CASSAEGFYGYTF. The CDR3 DNA reads as TGTGCCAGCAGCGCAGAGGGGTTTTATGGCTACACCTTC.

V is TRBV30 and J is TRBJ2-3; TRBD1 aligns across 8 bases. Per the germline V gene, CDR1 is GTSNPN and CDR2 is SVGIG (reference sequence). J lost 2 bases, V lost 1 base, and 8 bases had no gene match. The CDR3 covers 16 residues. The CDR3 region has the DNA TGTGCCTGGAGTGCGGGGACAGGTCCCTACACAGATACGCAGTATTTT. Amino acids: CAWSAGTGPYTDTQYF.

A few counts support this clone. The genes are TRBV30 and TRBJ2-7, with 7 bases lining up with TRBD2. In germline, CDR1 is GTSNPN, CDR2 SVGIG (reference sequence). There are 14 residues in the CDR3. The V gene end was trimmed by 1 base and the J gene end by 5 bases; junction bases not matched to a gene: 8. The CDR3 region is CAWSGGAGADEQYF. The CDR3 DNA follows: TGTGCCTGGAGTGGTGGGGCGGGAGCGGACGAGCAGTACTTC.

The chain couples TRBV6-6 to TRBJ2-2; possibly TRBD2 for D (7 bases). Germline-derived CDR1 and CDR2 are MNHNY and SVGAGI (reference sequence). Trimming took off 5 bases at V and 4 bases at J, with 14 bases between the two ends. CDR3 length: 15 residues. The CDR3 DNA reads TGTGCCAGCAGTCTCCGAAGGGGGGGCACCGGGGAGCTGTTTTTT. Encoded protein: CASSLRRGGTGELFF.

This chain connects TRBV6-5 to TRBJ2-7, with D possibly TRBD2 on 6 matching bases. V was pared by 4 bases and J by 6 bases, with 16 bases between. Per germline, CDR1 MNHEY and CDR2 SVGAGI. CDR3 length: 14 amino acids. The CDR3 loop reads CASSFGGVQFEQYF. In DNA form, the CDR3 reads TGTGCCAGCAGTTTCGGAGGGGTCCAATTCGAGCAGTACTTC.

The genes are TRBV4-1 and TRBJ2-3, with 10 positions matching TRBD2. The CDR3 contains 17 residues. CDR1 and CDR2 from the germline V gene are MGHRA and YSYEKL. Germline trimming cut 3 bases from V and 0 bases from J; bases unmatched to any gene: 6. CDR3 sequence (DNA): TGCGCCAGCAGCCAGACTAGCGGGTCTGCTAGCACAGATACGCAGTATTTT. This sequence encodes CASSQTSGSASTDTQYF.

This chain joins TRBV19 and TRBJ2-5; D ambiguous. The CDR3 sequence is 14 residues long. Germline CDR1 LNHDA, CDR2 SQIVND (reference sequence). V shed 2 bases and J shed 3 bases, with 10 bases lying between them. As DNA, the CDR3 is TGTGCCAGTAGTATAAGAACTTCCAAAGAGACCCAGTACTTC. Translating gives CASSIRTSKETQYF.

This clone appeared a single time. V gene TRBV28 combines with J gene TRBJ1-2, with TRBD1 identical over 7 bases. There are 15 residues in the CDR3. In germline, CDR1 is MDHEN, CDR2 SYDVKM. V gave up 1 base and J gave up 8 bases; unmatched junction bases: 10. Here the CDR3 DNA reads TGTGCCAGCAGTTTATATCAGACAGGGACCCGGGGCTACACCTTC. It specifies CASSLYQTGTRGYTF.

This clone has more than one count but fewer than ten. The chain recombines TRBV28 with TRBJ1-2; TRBD1 might be the D (5 bases). Trimming removed 6 bases at V and 4 bases at J, with 12 bases between. This CDR3 has 13 residues. Germline lookup yields CDR1 MDHEN and CDR2 SYDVKM. The DNA for the CDR3 is TGTGCCAGCAGGGGACCGACGACCTATGGCTACACCTTC. This gives the protein CASRGPTTYGYTF.

V is TRBV4-1 and J is TRBJ2-3; D is tentatively TRBD1 or TRBD2 (5 bases each). V was trimmed by 0 bases and J by 2 bases, leaving 15 bases between them. CDR1 is MGHRA and CDR2 is YSYEKL in the germline V gene. The CDR3 is 17 amino acids. This chain's CDR3 is CASSQDGGFYPTDTQYF. The CDR3 bases are TGCGCCAGCAGCCAAGATGGGGGTTTCTATCCCACAGATACGCAGTATTTT.

The gene calls are TRBV5-1 and TRBJ1-4, with D uncertain. V shed 4 bases and J shed 1 base, with 8 bases lying between them. Germline lookup yields CDR1 SGHRS and CDR2 YFSETQ. CDR3 size: 14 residues. CDR3 amino acids: CASSQRETNEKLFF. CDR3 DNA sequence: TGCGCCAGCAGCCAGCGGGAAACTAATGAAAAACTGTTTTTT. The variable domain in full, completed from reference TRBV5-1 and TRBJ1-4, reads KAGVTQTPRYLIKTRGQQVTLSCSPISGHRSVSWYQQTPGQGLQFLFEYFSETQRNKGNFPGRFSGRQFSNSRSEMNVSTLELGDSALYLCASSQRETNEKLFFGSGTQLSVL.

The chain uses TRBV27 and TRBJ2-7; either TRBD1 or TRBD2 may fit D (6 bases each). Between the trimmed V and J ends, which lost 4 bases and 3 bases, there was a span of 13 bases. Germline-derived CDR1 and CDR2 are MNHEY and SMNVEV (reference sequence). CDR3 length: 14 residues. The CDR3 protein is CASSSVGGNYEQYF. The DNA for the CDR3 is TGTGCCAGCAGTTCGGTAGGGGGGAACTACGAGCAGTACTTC.

This clone appeared a few times. The chain uses TRBV30 and TRBJ2-5, with D maybe TRBD1 (5 bases). V was clipped by 6 bases and J by 5 bases, with 10 bases between them. Germline CDR1 and CDR2: GTSNPN and SVGIG (reference sequence). The CDR3 extends over 11 amino acids. CDR3 in DNA: TGTGCCTGTTCAGGGTTGGAGACCCAGTACTTC. It encodes CACSGLETQYF.

The J gene is TRBJ1-2, the V gene TRBV14, with 7 bases matching TRBD1. Germline trimming cut 4 bases from V and 3 bases from J; bases unmatched to any gene: 2. CDR1 and CDR2 (germline): SGHDN, FVKESK. This CDR3 region has 13 residues. For the CDR3, the DNA is TGTGCCAGCAGCCTAGGGACAGACTATGGCTACACCTTC. Translated, it gives CASSLGTDYGYTF.

This clone was observed a single time. V usage is TRBV27 and J usage is TRBJ2-1, with 8 bases that match TRBD2. This CDR3 has 15 residues. The germline V gene has CDR1 MNHEY and CDR2 SMNVEV (reference sequence). With 2 bases clipped from V and 4 bases from J, the junction kept 4 bases outside the gene matches. The DNA for the CDR3 is TGTGCCAGCAGTTTAGCGGGAGGCCCGTACAATGAGCAGTTCTTC. It translates to CASSLAGGPYNEQFF.

This clone was observed once. V gene TRBV10-1 combines with J gene TRBJ1-2; the D gene is possibly TRBD1 (5 bases). The germline V and J ends were trimmed by 10 bases and 3 bases, with 21 bases remaining between them. CDR1 and CDR2 from the germline V gene are WNHNN and SYGVQD (reference sequence). The CDR3 spans 15 residues. The CDR3 sequence: CATPSGGLGDYGYTF. The CDR3 DNA follows: TGCGCCACACCCTCGGGGGGGTTAGGAGACTATGGCTACACCTTC.

V and J are TRBV18 and TRBJ1-4; D gene uncertain. The CDR3 extends over 14 amino acids. Germline V CDR1 and CDR2: KGHSH, LQKENI. V dropped 8 bases and J dropped 0 bases, with 10 bases sitting between them. For the CDR3, the DNA is TGTGCCAGCAGAGACATGGCAACTAATGAAAAACTGTTTTTT. Amino acids: CASRDMATNEKLFF.

The genes are TRBV21-1 and TRBJ2-7. TRBV21-1 counts as a pseudogene. CDR3 length equals 16 residues. In nucleotides, the CDR3 is TGTGCCAGCAGCAAAGAAGTCAGGAGATTGAGTTACGAGCAGTACTTC. Translation: CASSKEVRRLSYEQYF.

V usage is TRBV28 and J usage is TRBJ2-5; D may be TRBD2 (6 bases). The germline gives CDR1 MDHEN, CDR2 SYDVKM. There are 18 residues in the CDR3. V dropped 2 bases and J dropped 5 bases, with 24 bases sitting between them. The CDR3 loop is CASSLVRLANGREETQYF. As DNA, the CDR3 is TGTGCCAGCAGTTTAGTGCGGCTAGCGAACGGAAGGGAGGAGACCCAGTACTTC.

The chain has TRBV27 and TRBJ2-5, with 7 bases lining up with TRBD2. The V and J ends lost 6 bases and 1 base, in that order; junction bases with no gene match: 11. The CDR3 sequence is 16 residues long. The germline V gene has CDR1 MNHEY and CDR2 SMNVEV (reference sequence). The CDR3 nucleotides are TGTGCCAGCAGCGAGGGACTACTAGCAGGCCAAGAGACCCAGTACTTC. Protein: CASSEGLLAGQETQYF.

The chain recombines TRBV11-2 with TRBJ2-7; D is undetermined. The germline CDR1 and CDR2 sequences are SGHAT and FQNNGV. The CDR3 spans 13 residues. Trimming took 5 bases from V and 1 from J, leaving 9 bases between them. Written as DNA, the CDR3 is TGTGCCAGCAGCCCCAGTGCTTCCTACGAGCAGTACTTC. This gives the protein CASSPSASYEQYF.

Relative to its sample, this clone is medium-sized. This chain joins TRBV6-5 and TRBJ2-7; D perhaps matches TRBD1 (5 bases). The CDR3 has 15 residues. Trimming took 7 bases from V and 3 from J, leaving 19 bases between them. Germline V lookup: CDR1 MNHEY, CDR2 SVGAGI. The CDR3, as DNA: TGTGCCAGCACTAAAGCCACCGACAGTGTCTACGAGCAGTACTTC. Protein product: CASTKATDSVYEQYF.

This clone was seen more than once but under ten times. The chain combines TRBV15 with TRBJ2-1; 7 bases are shared with TRBD1. The V segment lost 4 bases and the J segment 4 bases; nucleotides outside the gene matches: 4. The CDR3 contains 14 residues. Germline V gene sequence: CDR1 LNHNV, CDR2 YYDKDF (reference sequence). CDR3 sequence (DNA): TGTGCCACCAGCAAGGGACAGTCATACAATGAGCAGTTCTTC. Its protein is CATSKGQSYNEQFF.